The 2 T cell receptor beta chains below come from one sample, sequenced in a study of Siglec-9 on CD8 T cells in melanoma. Sequenced by immunoSEQ multiplex PCR; TCRdb stores in-frame clones only, minus some. This table has around 29,000 clones, 80% appearing once. What was sequenced was Siglec-9- CD8+ T cells sorted from blood. All receptors derive from a human donor in good health.

The chain recombines TRBV14 with TRBJ1-1; D gene ambiguous. The length of the CDR3 is 14 residues. V lost 5 bases and J lost 1, with 11 bases in between. Germline CDR1 SGHDN, CDR2 FVKESK. CDR3 nucleotide sequence: TGTGCCAGCAGCACACGCAAGGGGAACACTGAAGCTTTCTTT. Translation gives CASSTRKGNTEAFF.

The chain couples TRBV6-1 to TRBJ2-7; weak D call: TRBD1 (7 bases). From germline, CDR1 is MNHNS and CDR2 SASEGT. There are 14 residues in the CDR3. The V gene lost 5 bases and the J gene lost 5 bases, with 16 bases spanning the gap. The CDR3: CASSPQGEAHEQYF. The CDR3 DNA follows: TGTGCCAGCAGTCCTCAGGGGGAGGCCCACGAGCAGTACTTC.